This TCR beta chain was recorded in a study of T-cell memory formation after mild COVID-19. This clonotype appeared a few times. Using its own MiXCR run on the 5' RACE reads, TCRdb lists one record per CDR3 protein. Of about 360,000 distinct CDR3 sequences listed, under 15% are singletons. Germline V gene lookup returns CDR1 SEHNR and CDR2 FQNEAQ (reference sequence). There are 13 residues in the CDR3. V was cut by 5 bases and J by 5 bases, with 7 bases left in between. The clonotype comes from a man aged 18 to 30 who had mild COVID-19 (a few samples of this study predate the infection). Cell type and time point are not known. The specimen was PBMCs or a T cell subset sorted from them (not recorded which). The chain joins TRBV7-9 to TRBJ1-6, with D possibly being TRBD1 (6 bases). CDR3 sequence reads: CASSRDNNSPLHF. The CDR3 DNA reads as TGTGCCAGCAGCCGGGACAATAATTCACCCCTCCACTTT.